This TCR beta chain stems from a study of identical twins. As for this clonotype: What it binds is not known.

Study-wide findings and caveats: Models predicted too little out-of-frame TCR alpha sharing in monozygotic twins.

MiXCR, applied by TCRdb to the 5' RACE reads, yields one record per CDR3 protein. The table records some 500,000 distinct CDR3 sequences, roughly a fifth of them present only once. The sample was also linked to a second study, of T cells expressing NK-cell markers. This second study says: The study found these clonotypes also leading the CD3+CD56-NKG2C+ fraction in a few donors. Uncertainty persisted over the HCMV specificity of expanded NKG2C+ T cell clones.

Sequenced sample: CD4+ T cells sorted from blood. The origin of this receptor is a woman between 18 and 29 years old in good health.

This chain's CDR3 is CASSFGRWGNEQFF. DNA of the CDR3: TGTGCCAGCAGTTTCGGAAGGTGGGGGAATGAGCAGTTCTTC. The V call is TRBV27, the J call TRBJ2-1, with D perhaps given as TRBD1 or TRBD2 (5 bases each). The CDR3 consists of 14 residues. V lost 3 bases and J 7 bases, leaving 13 bases between the germline ends. CDR1 MNHEY and CDR2 SMNVEV come from the germline V gene (reference sequence).